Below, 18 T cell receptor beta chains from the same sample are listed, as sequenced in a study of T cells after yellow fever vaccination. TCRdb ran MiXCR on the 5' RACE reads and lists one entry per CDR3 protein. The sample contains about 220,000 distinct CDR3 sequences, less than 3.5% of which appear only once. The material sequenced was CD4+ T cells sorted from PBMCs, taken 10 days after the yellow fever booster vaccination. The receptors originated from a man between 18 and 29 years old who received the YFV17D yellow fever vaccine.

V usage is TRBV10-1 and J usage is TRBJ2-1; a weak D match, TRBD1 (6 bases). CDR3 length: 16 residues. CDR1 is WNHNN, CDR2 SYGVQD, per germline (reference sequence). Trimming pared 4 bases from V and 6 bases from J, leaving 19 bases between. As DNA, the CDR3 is TGCGCCAGCAGTGCCACGGACAGTACTTCACGCAATGAGCAGTTCTTC. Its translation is CASSATDSTSRNEQFF.

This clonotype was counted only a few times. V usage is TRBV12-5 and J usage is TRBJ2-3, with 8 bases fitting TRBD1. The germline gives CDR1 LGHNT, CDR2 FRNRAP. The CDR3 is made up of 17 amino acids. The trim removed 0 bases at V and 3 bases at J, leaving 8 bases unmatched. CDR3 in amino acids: CASGLVKFGQGTDTQYF. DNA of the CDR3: TGTGCTAGTGGTTTGGTCAAGTTCGGACAGGGAACAGATACGCAGTATTTT.

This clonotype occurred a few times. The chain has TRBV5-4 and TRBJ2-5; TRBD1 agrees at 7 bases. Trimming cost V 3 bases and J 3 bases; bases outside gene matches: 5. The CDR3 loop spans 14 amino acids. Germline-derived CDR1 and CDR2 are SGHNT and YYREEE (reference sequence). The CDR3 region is CASSSQGDEETQYF. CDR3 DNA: TGTGCCAGCAGCTCTCAGGGGGATGAAGAGACCCAGTACTTC.

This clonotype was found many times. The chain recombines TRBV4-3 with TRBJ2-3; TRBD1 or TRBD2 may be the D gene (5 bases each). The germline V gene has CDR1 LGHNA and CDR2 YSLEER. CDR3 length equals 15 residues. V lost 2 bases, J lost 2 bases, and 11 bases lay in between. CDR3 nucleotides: TGCGCCAGCAGCCAACGGGGACCCTCCACAGATACGCAGTATTTT. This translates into CASSQRGPSTDTQYF.

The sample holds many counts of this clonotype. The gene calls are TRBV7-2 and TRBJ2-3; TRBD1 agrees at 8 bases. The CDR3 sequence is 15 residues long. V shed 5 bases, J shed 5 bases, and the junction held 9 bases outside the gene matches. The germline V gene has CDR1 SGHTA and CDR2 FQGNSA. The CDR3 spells CASSTYQGAGDTQYF. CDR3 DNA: TGTGCCAGCAGCACTTACCAGGGGGCTGGAGATACGCAGTATTTT.

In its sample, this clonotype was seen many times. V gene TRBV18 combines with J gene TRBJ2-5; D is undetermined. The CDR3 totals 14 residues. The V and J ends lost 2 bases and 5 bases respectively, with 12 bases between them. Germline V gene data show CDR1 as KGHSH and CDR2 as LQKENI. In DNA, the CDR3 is TGTGCCAGCTCACCAACGACCTCACGGGAGACCCAGTACTTC. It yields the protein CASSPTTSRETQYF.

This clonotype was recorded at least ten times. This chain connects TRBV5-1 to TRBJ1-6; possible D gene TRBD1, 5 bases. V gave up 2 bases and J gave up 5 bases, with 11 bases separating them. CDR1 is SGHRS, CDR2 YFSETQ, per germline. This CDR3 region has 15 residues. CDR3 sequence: CASSFGGPDNSPLHF. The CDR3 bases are TGCGCCAGCAGCTTCGGGGGTCCTGATAATTCACCCCTCCACTTT. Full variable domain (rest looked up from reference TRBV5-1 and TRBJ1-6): KAGVTQTPRYLIKTRGQQVTLSCSPISGHRSVSWYQQTPGQGLQFLFEYFSETQRNKGNFPGRFSGRQFSNSRSEMNVSTLELGDSALYLCASSFGGPDNSPLHFGNGTRLTVT.

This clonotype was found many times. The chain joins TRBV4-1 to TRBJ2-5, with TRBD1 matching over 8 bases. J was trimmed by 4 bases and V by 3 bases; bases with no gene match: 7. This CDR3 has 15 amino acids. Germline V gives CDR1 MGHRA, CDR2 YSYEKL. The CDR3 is CASSHPDRAGETQYF. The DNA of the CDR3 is TGCGCCAGCAGCCACCCGGACAGGGCCGGAGAGACCCAGTACTTC.

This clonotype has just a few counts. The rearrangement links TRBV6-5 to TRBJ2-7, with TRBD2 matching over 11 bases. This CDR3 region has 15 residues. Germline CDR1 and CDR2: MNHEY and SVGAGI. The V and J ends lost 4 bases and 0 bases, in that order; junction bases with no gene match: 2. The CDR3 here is CASSSGTSGSYEQYF. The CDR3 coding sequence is TGTGCCAGCAGTTCCGGGACTAGCGGCTCCTACGAGCAGTACTTC.

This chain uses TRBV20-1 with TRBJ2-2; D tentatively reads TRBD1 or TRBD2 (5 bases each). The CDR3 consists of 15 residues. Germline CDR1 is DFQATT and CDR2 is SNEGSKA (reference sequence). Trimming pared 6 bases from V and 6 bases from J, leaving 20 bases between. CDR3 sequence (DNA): TGCAGTGCCACCAAGGCAGGGTGGGGGTCCGGGGAGCTGTTTTTT. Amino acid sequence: CSATKAGWGSGELFF.

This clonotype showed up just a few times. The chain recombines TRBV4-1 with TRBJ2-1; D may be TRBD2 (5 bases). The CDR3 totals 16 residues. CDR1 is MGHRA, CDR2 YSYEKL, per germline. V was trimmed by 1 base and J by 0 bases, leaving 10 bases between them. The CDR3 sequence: CASSQGTQSSYNEQFF. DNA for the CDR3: TGCGCCAGCAGCCAAGGGACTCAAAGCTCCTACAATGAGCAGTTCTTC.

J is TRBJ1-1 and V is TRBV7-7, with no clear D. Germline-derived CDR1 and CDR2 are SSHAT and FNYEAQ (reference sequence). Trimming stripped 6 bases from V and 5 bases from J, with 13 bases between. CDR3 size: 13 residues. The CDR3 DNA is TGTGCCAGCAGTCCCCTAATGGGGACTGAAGCTTTCTTT. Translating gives CASSPLMGTEAFF.

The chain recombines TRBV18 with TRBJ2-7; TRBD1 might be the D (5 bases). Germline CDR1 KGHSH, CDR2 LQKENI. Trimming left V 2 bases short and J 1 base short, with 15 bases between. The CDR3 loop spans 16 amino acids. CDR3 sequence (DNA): TGTGCCAGCTCACCAAGGGTTACAGGCTTGTCCTACGAGCAGTACTTC. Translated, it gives CASSPRVTGLSYEQYF. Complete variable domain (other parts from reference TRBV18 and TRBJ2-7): NAGVMQNPRHLVRRRGQEARLRCSPMKGHSHVYWYRQLPEEGLKFMVYLQKENIIDESGMPKERFSAEFPKEGPSILRIQQVVRGDSAAYFCASSPRVTGLSYEQYFGPGTRLTVT.

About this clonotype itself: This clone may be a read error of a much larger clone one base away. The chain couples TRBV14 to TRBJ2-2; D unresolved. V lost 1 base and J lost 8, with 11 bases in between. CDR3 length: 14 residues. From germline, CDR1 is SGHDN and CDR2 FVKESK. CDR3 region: CASSQVVWDGELFF. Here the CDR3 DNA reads TGTGCCAGCAGCCAAGTTGTGTGGGATGGGGAGCTGTTTTTT.

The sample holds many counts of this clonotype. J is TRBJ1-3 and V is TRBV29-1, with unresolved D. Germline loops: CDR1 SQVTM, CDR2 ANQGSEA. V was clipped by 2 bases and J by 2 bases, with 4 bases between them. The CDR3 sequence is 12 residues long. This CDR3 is CSVESTGNTIYF. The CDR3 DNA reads TGCAGCGTTGAATCGACTGGAAACACCATATATTTT.

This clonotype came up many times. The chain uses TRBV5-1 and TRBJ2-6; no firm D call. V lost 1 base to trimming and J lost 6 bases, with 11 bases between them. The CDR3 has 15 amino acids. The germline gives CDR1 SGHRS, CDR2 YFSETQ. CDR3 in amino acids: CASSLNSASANVLTF. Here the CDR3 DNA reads TGCGCCAGCAGCTTGAACAGCGCTTCGGCCAACGTCCTGACTTTC.

The CDR3 protein is CASSVGGLYTGELFF. The CDR3 region has the DNA TGTGCCAGCAGCGTAGGGGGGTTGTACACCGGGGAGCTGTTTTTT. The gene calls are TRBV9 and TRBJ2-2; possibly TRBD1 or TRBD2 for D (5 bases each). Germline V gives CDR1 SGDLS, CDR2 YYNGEE. Trimming cost V 0 bases and J 3 bases, with 9 bases left between them. This CDR3 has 15 amino acids. Filled out from reference TRBV9 and TRBJ2-2, the complete variable domain reads DSGVTQTPKHLITATGQRVTLRCSPRSGDLSVYWYQQSLDQGLQFLIQYYNGEERAKGNILERFSAQQFPDLHSELNLSSLELGDSALYFCASSVGGLYTGELFFGEGSRLTVL.

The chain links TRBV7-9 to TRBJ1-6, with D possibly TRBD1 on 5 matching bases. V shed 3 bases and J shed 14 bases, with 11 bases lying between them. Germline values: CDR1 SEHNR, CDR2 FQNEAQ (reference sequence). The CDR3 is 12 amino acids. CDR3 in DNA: TGTGCCAGCAGCTTGGGGGATTTAGCCCTCCACTTT. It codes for CASSLGDLALHF.